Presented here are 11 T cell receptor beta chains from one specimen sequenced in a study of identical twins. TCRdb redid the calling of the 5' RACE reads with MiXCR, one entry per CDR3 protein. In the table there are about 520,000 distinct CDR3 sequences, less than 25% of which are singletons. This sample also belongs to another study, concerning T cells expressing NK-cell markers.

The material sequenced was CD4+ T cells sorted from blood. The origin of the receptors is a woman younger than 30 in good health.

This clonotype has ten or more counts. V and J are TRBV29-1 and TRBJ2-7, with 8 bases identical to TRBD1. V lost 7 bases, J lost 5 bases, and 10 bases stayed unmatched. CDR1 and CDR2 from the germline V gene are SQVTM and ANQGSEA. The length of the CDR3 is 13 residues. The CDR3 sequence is CSAARGQANEQYF. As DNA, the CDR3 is TGCAGCGCCGCGAGGGGACAGGCCAACGAGCAGTACTTC.

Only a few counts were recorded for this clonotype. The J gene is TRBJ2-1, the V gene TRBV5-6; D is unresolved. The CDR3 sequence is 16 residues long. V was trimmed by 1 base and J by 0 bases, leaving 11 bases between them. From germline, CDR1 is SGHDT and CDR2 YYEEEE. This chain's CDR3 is CASSLQRSYSYNEQFF. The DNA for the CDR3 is TGTGCCAGCAGCTTGCAGAGAAGTTACTCCTACAATGAGCAGTTCTTC.

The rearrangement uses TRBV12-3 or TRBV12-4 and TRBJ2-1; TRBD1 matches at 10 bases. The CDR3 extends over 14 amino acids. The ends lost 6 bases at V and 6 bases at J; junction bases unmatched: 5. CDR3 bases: TGTGCCAGCAGATGGGACAGGGGCCTCAATGAGCAGTTCTTC. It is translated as CASRWDRGLNEQFF.

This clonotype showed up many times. The CDR3 spells CASSHWTGGTEAFF. In DNA, the CDR3 is TGTGCCAGCAGCCATTGGACAGGGGGCACTGAAGCTTTCTTT. The chain uses TRBV3-1 and TRBJ1-1, with 10 bases that match TRBD1. The CDR3 has 14 residues. Germline CDR1 is LGHDT and CDR2 is YNNKEL (reference sequence). The V segment lost 3 bases and the J segment 4 bases; nucleotides outside the gene matches: 2. The full variable domain, rest sourced from reference TRBV3-1 and TRBJ1-1, is DTAVSQTPKYLVTQMGNDKSIKCEQNLGHDTMYWYKQDSKKFLKIMFSYNNKELIINETVPNRFSPKSPDKAHLNLHINSLELGDSAVYFCASSHWTGGTEAFFGQGTRLTVV.

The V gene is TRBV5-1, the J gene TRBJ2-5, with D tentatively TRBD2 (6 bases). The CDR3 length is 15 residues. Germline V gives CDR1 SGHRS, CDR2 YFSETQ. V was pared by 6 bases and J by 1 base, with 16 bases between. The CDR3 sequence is CASKVAVNIQETQYF. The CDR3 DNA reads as TGCGCCAGCAAGGTAGCGGTAAATATCCAAGAGACCCAGTACTTC.

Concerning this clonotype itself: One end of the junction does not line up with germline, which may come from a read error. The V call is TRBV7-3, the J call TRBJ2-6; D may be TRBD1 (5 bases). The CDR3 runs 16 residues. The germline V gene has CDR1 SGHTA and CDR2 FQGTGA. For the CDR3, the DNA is TGTGCCAGCAGCTTCCAGGGATCGTCTGGGTCCAACGTCCTGACTTTC. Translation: CASSFQGSSGSNVLTF.

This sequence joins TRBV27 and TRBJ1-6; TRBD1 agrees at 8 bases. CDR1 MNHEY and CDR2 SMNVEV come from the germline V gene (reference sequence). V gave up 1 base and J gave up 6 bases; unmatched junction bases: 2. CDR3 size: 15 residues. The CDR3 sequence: CASSLLDRANSPLHF. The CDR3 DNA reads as TGTGCCAGCAGTTTATTGGACAGGGCTAATTCACCCCTCCACTTT.

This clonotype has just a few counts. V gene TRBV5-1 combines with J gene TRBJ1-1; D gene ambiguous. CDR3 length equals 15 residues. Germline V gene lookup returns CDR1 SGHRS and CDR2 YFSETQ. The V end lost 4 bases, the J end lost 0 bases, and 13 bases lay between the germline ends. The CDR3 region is CASSQFGRMNTEAFF. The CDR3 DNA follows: TGCGCCAGCAGCCAATTCGGGCGGATGAACACTGAAGCTTTCTTT.

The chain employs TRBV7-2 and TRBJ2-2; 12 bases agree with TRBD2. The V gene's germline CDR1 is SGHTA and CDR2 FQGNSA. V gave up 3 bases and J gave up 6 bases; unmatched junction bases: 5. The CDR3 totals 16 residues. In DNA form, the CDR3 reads TGTGCCAGCAGCTTTAGAGGACTAGCGGGACCCGGGGAGCTGTTTTTT. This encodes CASSFRGLAGPGELFF. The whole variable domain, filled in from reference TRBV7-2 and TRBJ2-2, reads GAGVSQSPSNKVTEKGKDVELRCDPISGHTALYWYRQSLGQGLEFLIYFQGNSAPDKSGLPSDRFSAERTGGSVSTLTIQRTQQEDSAVYLCASSFRGLAGPGELFFGEGSRLTVL.

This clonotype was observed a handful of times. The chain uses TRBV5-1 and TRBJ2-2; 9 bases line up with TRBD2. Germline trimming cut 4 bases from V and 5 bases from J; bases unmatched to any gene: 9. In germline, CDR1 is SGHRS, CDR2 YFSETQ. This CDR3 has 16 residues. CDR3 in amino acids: CASSHGGGRVTGELFF. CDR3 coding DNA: TGCGCCAGCAGCCACGGAGGCGGGAGGGTGACCGGGGAGCTGTTTTTT.

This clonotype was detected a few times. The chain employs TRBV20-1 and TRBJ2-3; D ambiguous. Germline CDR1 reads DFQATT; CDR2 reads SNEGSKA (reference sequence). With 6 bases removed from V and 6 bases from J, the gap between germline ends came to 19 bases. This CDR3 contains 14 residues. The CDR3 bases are TGCAGTGCCGTACGAACGGTTAAATCGGATACGCAGTATTTT. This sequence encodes CSAVRTVKSDTQYF.